The 13 T cell receptor beta chains presented below share a single source sample, sequenced in a study of T cells in women clearing cervical HPV infection. Profiled with immunoSEQ multiplex PCR; TCRdb holds only in-frame clones, not every one. In all, the sample yields roughly 24,000 clones. Sequencing was done on a sample of blood buffy coat. The receptors derive from a woman between 18 and 70 years old with a cervical HPV16 infection that either progressed to CIN3+ or cleared (not recorded which).

Details on this clone: The junction departs from the called germline gene at one end, perhaps through a read error. The missing CDR3 end, 3 residues past where the read stops, is filled in from the germline J gene. The rearrangement uses TRBV7-7 and TRBJ2-1, with D possibly being TRBD2 (6 bases). CDR3 length: 14 amino acids. Germline lookup yields CDR1 SSHAT and CDR2 FNYEAQ (reference sequence). CDR3 bases read: TGTGCTAGCAGCTTAGGACTAACTTCCAATGAG. This sequence encodes CASSLGLTSNE. The whole CDR3 reads CASSLGLTSNEQFF.

In regard to this clone: The observed sequence ends 3 residues before the CDR3 terminus, with the missing tail filled in from the germline J gene. This chain joins TRBV7-2 and TRBJ2-3, with D possibly TRBD1 on 6 matching bases. The CDR3 has 15 amino acids. Per germline, CDR1 SGHTA and CDR2 FQGNSA. The CDR3 spells CASSLGQREQETQYF. CDR3 DNA (partial): TGTGCCAGCAGTCTAGGACAGAGAGAACAAGAGACG.

Worth noting for this clone: The CDR3 goes on 3 residues after the read ends, and that part is filled in from the germline J gene. The V and J genes are TRBV20-1 and TRBJ1-4; 9 bases agree with TRBD1. V lost 3 bases to trimming and J lost 8 bases; unmatched junction nucleotides: 7. This CDR3 comprises 14 residues. Germline V gene sequence: CDR1 DFQATT, CDR2 SNEGSKA (reference sequence). The CDR3 here is CSASPGQGDEKLFF. CDR3 DNA (partial): TGCAGTGCTAGTCCGGGACAGGGCGACGAAAAA.

As for this clone: The missing CDR3 end, 3 residues past where the read stops, is filled in from the germline J gene. The chain couples TRBV6-4 to TRBJ1-2, with 9 nucleotides matching TRBD1. The CDR3 has 16 residues. Germline values: CDR1 MRHNA, CDR2 SNTAGT. Trimming at V came to 4 bases and at J to 5 bases, leaving 11 bases not matched to a gene. The CDR3 spells CASSVNPGQGVYGYTF. The sequenced part of the CDR3 DNA is TGTGCCAGCAGTGTTAACCCGGGACAGGGTGTATATGGC.

Notes on this clone: The read comes to an end 3 residues before the CDR3 does, leaving the germline J gene to fill in the end. V and J are TRBV9 and TRBJ2-2; TRBD2 matches at 9 bases. Germline CDR1 reads SGDLS; CDR2 reads YYNGEE. The CDR3 is 16 residues long. V was clipped by 2 bases and J by 6 bases; unmatched bases: 8. The sequenced part of the CDR3 DNA is TGTGCCAGCAGCGTTACCGGGACTAGCTCGTCCGGGGAG. Encoded protein: CASSVTGTSSSGE. The whole CDR3 protein is CASSVTGTSSSGELFF.

About this clone itself: Read data end 3 residues before the CDR3 end; the end is taken from the germline J gene. The chain carries TRBV7-2 and TRBJ2-7, with unresolved D. The CDR3 runs to 15 residues. V lost 5 bases and J 4 bases, leaving 18 bases between the germline ends. Germline assignment: CDR1 SGHTA and CDR2 FQGNSA. CDR3 bases read: TGTGCCAGCAGCAGTAGGGCCTCCTCCATTTACGAG. It encodes CASSSRASSIYE. The entire CDR3 protein is CASSSRASSIYEQYF.

Regarding this clone: The CDR3 end is not reached by the read, which stops 3 residues before it; the germline J gene fills it in. The chain uses TRBV5-1 and TRBJ2-4; D unresolved. CDR3 length: 14 amino acids. Germline V gives CDR1 SGHRS, CDR2 YFSETQ. The sequenced CDR3 bases are TGCGCCAGCAGCTTAATCCCAGCCCACTATGGT. The encoded protein is CASSLIPAHYG. The full CDR3 protein reads CASSLIPAHYGQYF.

Regarding this clone: The CDR3 end falls 3 residues outside the read, so it is completed with the germline J gene. The chain carries TRBV19 and TRBJ2-2; D possibly corresponds to TRBD1 (6 bases). The CDR3 has 16 amino acids. Looked up from germline, CDR1 is LNHDA and CDR2 is SQIVND (reference sequence). The CDR3 DNA, read in part, is TGTGCCAGTAGTATAGCCCTGACAGGCCGAAATGAAAAG. This gives the protein CASSIALTGRNEK. The CDR3 as a whole reads CASSIALTGRNEKLFF.

As for this clone: The read terminates 3 residues before the CDR3 end, so the remaining end is supplied by the germline J gene. The chain has TRBV18 and TRBJ1-2; D gene ambiguous. The germline gives CDR1 KGHSH, CDR2 LQKENI. There are 14 residues in the CDR3. The CDR3 sequence: CASSPFEGSDTYTF. The part of the CDR3 DNA that was read is TGTGCCAGCTCACCCTTTGAAGGGTCAGATACC.

Remarks on this clone: The CDR3 end lies 3 residues beyond the end of the read and is filled in from the germline J gene. The chain has TRBV2 and TRBJ2-6; D call uncertain. CDR3 size: 14 residues. V gave up 8 bases and J gave up 2 bases, with 10 bases separating them. Germline loops: CDR1 SNHLY, CDR2 FYNNEI. CDR3 amino acids: CASRWLAGANVLTF. Partial CDR3 DNA: TGTGCCAGCCGTTGGTTAGCTGGGGCCAACGTC. Full variable domain (rest looked up from reference TRBV2 and TRBJ2-6): EPEVTQTPSHQVTQMGQEVILRCVPISNHLYFYWYRQILGQKVEFLVSFYNNEISEKSEIFDDQFSVERPDGSNFTLKIRSTKLEDSAMYFCASRWLAGANVLTFGAGSRLTVL.

About this clone itself: The read ends 3 residues early relative to the CDR3; the germline J gene fills the gap. This sequence joins TRBV7-7 and TRBJ2-3; the D is unclear. The CDR3 sequence is 13 residues long. Trimming removed 5 bases at V and 6 bases at J, with 12 bases between. Germline CDR1 reads SSHAT; CDR2 reads FNYEAQ (reference sequence). The CDR3 sequence is CASSREVGDTQYF. CDR3 bases read: TGTGCCAGCAGCCGCGAAGTAGGGGATACG. The full variable domain, with the rest looked up from reference TRBV7-7 and TRBJ2-3, is GAGVSQSPRYKVTKRGQDVTLRCDPISSHATLYWYQQALGQGPEFLTYFNYEAQPDKSGLPSDRFSAERPEGSISTLTIQRTEQRDSAMYRCASSREVGDTQYFGPGTRLTVL.

CDR3 in amino acids: CASASSYNSPLHF. The CDR3 bases that were read are TGTGCCAGTGCGTCCTCCTATAATTCACCC. The rearrangement uses TRBV5-4 and TRBJ1-6; D unresolved. The read stops 3 residues short of the end of the CDR3; the missing end is completed from the germline J gene. CDR3 length equals 13 residues. Germline CDR1 reads SGHNT; CDR2 reads YYREEE (reference sequence). Trimming left V 8 bases short and J 0 bases short, with 6 bases between.

A remark on this clone: Sequencing ends 3 residues short of the CDR3 end; the germline J gene provides the rest. The chain combines TRBV18 with TRBJ1-5; D might be TRBD1 (5 bases). V was clipped by 8 bases and J by 2 bases, with 13 bases between them. CDR1 is KGHSH, CDR2 LQKENI, per germline. The CDR3 has 14 residues. The sequenced CDR3 bases are TGTGCCAGCGCGGCCGGGGGAGGCAATCAGCCC. This translates into CASAAGGGNQP. The whole CDR3 reads CASAAGGGNQPQHF.